These 25 T cell receptor beta chains originate from one sample sequenced in a study of a mutant IDH1 vaccine in newly diagnosed glioma. Clones were sequenced by immunoSEQ multiplex PCR, and TCRdb holds only the in-frame ones, with some missing. This sample carries tens of thousands of clones, around 76% of them seen once, and the ten largest clones take around 6.9%. These receptors have no identified antigens. Time point noted: week 23, last vaccination. Each dose of the vaccine consisted of 300 ug of mutant IDH1 20-mer peptide, with topical imiquimod. The sample here was PBMCs, taken from a glioma patient whose treatment included an IDH1 peptide vaccine. The receptors derive from a woman between 40 and 50 years old with glioma. Some clones in this sample may be carry-over from other donors' samples.

This clone was seen only a few times. The J gene is TRBJ2-3, the V gene TRBV29-1; 12 bases are shared with TRBD2. The CDR3 is made up of 16 amino acids. The trim removed 3 bases at V and 0 bases at J, leaving 4 bases unmatched. Germline V gene lookup returns CDR1 SQVTM and CDR2 ANQGSEA. The CDR3 DNA reads as TGCAGCGTTGAGGTAGGACTAGCGGGGAGCACAGATACGCAGTATTTT. This sequence encodes CSVEVGLAGSTDTQYF.

The V gene is TRBV5-1, the J gene TRBJ1-5; D is perhaps TRBD1 (5 bases). The length of the CDR3 is 13 residues. The V gene's germline CDR1 is SGHRS and CDR2 YFSETQ. V was cut by 2 bases and J by 4 bases, with 7 bases left in between. The chain's CDR3 is CASSLSGNQPQHF. CDR3 DNA sequence: TGCGCCAGCAGCTTATCAGGGAATCAGCCCCAGCATTTT.

The V gene is TRBV5-6, the J gene TRBJ2-5, with D maybe TRBD1 (5 bases). Germline CDR1 SGHDT, CDR2 YYEEEE. The V and J ends lost 2 bases and 5 bases respectively, with 22 bases between them. The CDR3 has 17 amino acids. In nucleotides, the CDR3 is TGTGCCAGCAGCTTCCGCTGGGAAGTTCGCCCAGGGGAGACCCAGTACTTC. This encodes CASSFRWEVRPGETQYF.

This chain links TRBV4-3 with TRBJ1-4; D is possibly TRBD1 (6 bases). V lost 0 bases and J lost 5, with 13 bases in between. The CDR3 is 16 amino acids. Germline V lookup: CDR1 LGHNA, CDR2 YSLEER. The CDR3 protein is CASSQDFQGWNEKLFF. CDR3 nucleotide sequence: TGCGCCAGCAGCCAAGATTTCCAGGGGTGGAATGAAAAACTGTTTTTT.

This clone was seen a few times. The chain couples TRBV28 to TRBJ2-7; perhaps TRBD2 as D (7 bases). The germline gives CDR1 MDHEN, CDR2 SYDVKM. The CDR3 contains 16 residues. V was clipped by 6 bases and J by 1 base, with 19 bases between them. Here the CDR3 DNA reads TGTGCCAGCAGCTCCCCGGCAGGGGAGGGATCCTACGAGCAGTACTTC. Protein sequence: CASSSPAGEGSYEQYF. The complete variable domain, with remaining parts taken from reference TRBV28 and TRBJ2-7, reads DVKVTQSSRYLVKRTGEKVFLECVQDMDHENMFWYRQDPGLGLRLIYFSYDVKMKEKGDIPEGYSVSREKKERFSLILESASTNQTSMYLCASSSPAGEGSYEQYFGPGTRLTVT.

The chain employs TRBV4-3 and TRBJ2-3; 7 nucleotides agree with TRBD1. CDR1 and CDR2 from the germline V gene are LGHNA and YSLEER. The CDR3 is 14 residues long. V lost 4 bases, J lost 6 bases, and 7 bases stayed unmatched. The CDR3, as DNA: TGCGCCAGCAGCCCAGGGGGAGCCGGTGATACGCAGTATTTT. As protein: CASSPGGAGDTQYF.

The sample holds a few counts of this clone. The chain couples TRBV4-2 to TRBJ2-6; D remains unclear. The CDR3 runs to 14 residues. Looked up from germline, CDR1 is LGHNA and CDR2 is YNFKEQ. V lost 1 base, J lost 4 bases, and 5 bases lay in between. CDR3: CASSQVGGANVLTF. The CDR3 DNA reads TGTGCCAGCAGCCAAGTGGGGGGGGCCAACGTCCTGACTTTC.

The chain recombines TRBV9 with TRBJ2-3, with 9 bases aligning to TRBD2. Unmatched junction bases numbered 6, after V lost 5 bases and J lost 5 bases. The CDR3 consists of 14 residues. Germline lookup yields CDR1 SGDLS and CDR2 YYNGEE. The CDR3 DNA reads as TGTGCCAGCAGTAGCGGGAGAAGTGGAGATACGCAGTATTTT. This codes for CASSSGRSGDTQYF.

The chain joins TRBV5-1 to TRBJ1-2; D possibly corresponds to TRBD1 (6 bases). The V end was cut by 4 bases, the J end by 6 bases, with 16 bases between. The CDR3 sequence is 14 residues long. Looked up from germline, CDR1 is SGHRS and CDR2 is YFSETQ. Written as DNA, the CDR3 is TGCGCCAGCAGCCTAGGAGCCGGGACAAATGGCTACACCTTC. It translates to CASSLGAGTNGYTF.

This clone was counted between two and nine times. The chain joins TRBV9 to TRBJ1-1; D is uncertain. The CDR3 totals 12 residues. CDR1 is SGDLS and CDR2 is YYNGEE in the germline V gene. V lost 3 bases and J lost 8, with 11 bases in between. CDR3 sequence: CASSAPAGEAFF. The CDR3 DNA sequence: TGTGCCAGCAGCGCCCCCGCAGGAGAAGCTTTCTTT.

This chain connects TRBV27 to TRBJ2-3; D uncertain. CDR3 length: 12 amino acids. CDR1 is MNHEY and CDR2 is SMNVEV in the germline V gene (reference sequence). The V gene lost 6 bases and the J gene lost 1 base, with 5 bases spanning the gap. The CDR3 here is CASRQRTDTQYF. Here the CDR3 DNA reads TGTGCCAGCAGACAGCGCACAGATACGCAGTATTTT.

V gene TRBV6-5 combines with J gene TRBJ2-7; 8 positions agree with TRBD2. V trimming: 5 bases; J trimming: 7 bases; junction bases outside the gene matches: 10. CDR1 is MNHEY and CDR2 is SVGAGI in the germline V gene. The CDR3 loop spans 14 amino acids. This CDR3 reads CASSQRGLGGEQYF. Written as DNA, the CDR3 is TGTGCCAGCAGTCAAAGGGGACTAGGGGGGGAGCAGTACTTC.

The rearrangement joins TRBV6-5 to TRBJ1-1; D not certain. V was trimmed by 6 bases and J by 3 bases, leaving 14 bases between them. This CDR3 has 14 amino acids. Germline V gives CDR1 MNHEY, CDR2 SVGAGI. In DNA, the CDR3 is TGTGCCAGCAGCCTCGGTTACGGTGACACTGAAGCTTTCTTT. Its protein is CASSLGYGDTEAFF.

In its sample, this clone ranks as medium-sized. V usage is TRBV19 and J usage is TRBJ1-5, with 7 nucleotides matching TRBD1. Trimming cost V 5 bases and J 7 bases; bases outside gene matches: 8. The germline V gene has CDR1 LNHDA and CDR2 SQIVND (reference sequence). This CDR3 region has 14 residues. CDR3 sequence reads: CASSEQGMEQPQHF. The CDR3 bases are TGTGCCAGTAGTGAACAGGGGATGGAACAGCCCCAGCATTTT. The whole variable domain, filled in from reference TRBV19 and TRBJ1-5, reads DGGITQSPKYLFRKEGQNVTLSCEQNLNHDAMYWYRQDPGQGLRLIYYSQIVNDFQKGDIAEGYSVSREKKESFPLTVTSAQKNPTAFYLCASSEQGMEQPQHFGDGTRLSIL.

The chain employs TRBV9 and TRBJ1-5; D remains unclear. Trimming removed 0 bases at V and 5 bases at J, with 6 bases between. The CDR3 extends over 13 amino acids. Germline V gene lookup returns CDR1 SGDLS and CDR2 YYNGEE. The DNA of the CDR3 is TGTGCCAGCAGCGTAGCGGTGGATCAGCCCCAGCATTTT. Translated, it gives CASSVAVDQPQHF.

This clone was detected a few times. This sequence joins TRBV9 and TRBJ1-4; D remains unclear. CDR3 length: 9 residues. The germline V gene encodes CDR1 SGDLS and CDR2 YYNGEE. The V and J ends lost 5 bases and 10 bases respectively, with 3 bases between them. The CDR3 here is CASRRKLFF. The DNA of the CDR3 is TGTGCCAGCAGAAGAAAACTGTTTTTT.

The V call is TRBV10-3, the J call TRBJ1-5; D remains ambiguous. The CDR3 sequence is 12 residues long. Deletions cut 7 bases from V and 0 bases from J, with 4 bases between. Germline V gene sequence: CDR1 ENHRY, CDR2 SYGVKD. DNA of the CDR3: TGTGCCATCACAGATAGCAATCAGCCCCAGCATTTT. Translated, it gives CAITDSNQPQHF.

The chain couples TRBV5-1 to TRBJ2-3; D uncertain. CDR1 and CDR2 (germline): SGHRS, YFSETQ. Trimming pared 10 bases from V and 0 bases from J, leaving 18 bases between. The CDR3 has 15 residues. The CDR3: CAALDGPRSTDTQYF. The CDR3 DNA follows: TGCGCCGCTCTAGACGGCCCAAGGAGCACAGATACGCAGTATTTT.

The chain recombines TRBV19 with TRBJ1-1; 8 bases line up with TRBD1. The germline V gene has CDR1 LNHDA and CDR2 SQIVND (reference sequence). The CDR3 loop spans 15 amino acids. The V segment lost 5 bases and the J segment 4 bases; nucleotides outside the gene matches: 9. CDR3 coding DNA: TGTGCCAGTAGTTTCTGGGACAGGCGGGGCACTGAAGCTTTCTTT. The encoded protein is CASSFWDRRGTEAFF.

This sequence joins TRBV5-6 and TRBJ2-7, with a possible D match to TRBD1 (5 bases). This CDR3 has 15 amino acids. V lost 3 bases, J lost 2 bases, and 15 bases lay in between. Per the germline V gene, CDR1 is SGHDT and CDR2 is YYEEEE. Written as DNA, the CDR3 is TGTGCCAGCAGCTGGGGTTCAGGGAAGGCCTACGAGCAGTACTTC. This codes for CASSWGSGKAYEQYF.

V is TRBV4-3 and J is TRBJ2-2, with 7 bases lining up with TRBD2. Germline V gives CDR1 LGHNA, CDR2 YSLEER. CDR3 size: 15 residues. V trimming: 1 base; J trimming: 3 bases; junction bases outside the gene matches: 2. In nucleotides, the CDR3 is TGCGCCAGCAGCCAAGTCCGGGGGGACACCGGGGAGCTGTTTTTT. This translates into CASSQVRGDTGELFF.

V usage is TRBV29-1 and J usage is TRBJ2-7, with TRBD1 matching 8 bases. V shed 3 bases and J 2 bases; nucleotides not matched to a gene: 6. The CDR3 sequence is 14 residues long. Germline V gene data show CDR1 as SQVTM and CDR2 as ANQGSEA. The CDR3 protein is CSVEVGTGAYEQYF. The DNA for the CDR3 is TGCAGCGTTGAGGTCGGGACAGGAGCCTACGAGCAGTACTTC.

This clone was seen only once. The V gene is TRBV9, the J gene TRBJ2-7; no clear D gene. Germline V gene data show CDR1 as SGDLS and CDR2 as YYNGEE. CDR3 length: 15 residues. V lost 0 bases to trimming and J lost 3 bases, with 13 bases between them. The CDR3 protein is CASSVAPTIDYEQYF. In DNA form, the CDR3 reads TGTGCCAGCAGCGTAGCTCCGACCATCGACTACGAGCAGTACTTC. The full variable domain, in which reference TRBV9 and TRBJ2-7 provide the parts outside the CDR3, is DSGVTQTPKHLITATGQRVTLRCSPRSGDLSVYWYQQSLDQGLQFLIQYYNGEERAKGNILERFSAQQFPDLHSELNLSSLELGDSALYFCASSVAPTIDYEQYFGPGTRLTVT.

Comments on this clone: Without the conserved terminal phenylalanine or tryptophan, this CDR3 likely stems from a read error. This chain uses TRBV27 with TRBJ1-1, with 8 bases identical to TRBD1. V trimming: 6 bases; J trimming: 4 bases; junction bases outside the gene matches: 7. The length of the CDR3 is 14 residues. CDR1 and CDR2 (germline): MNHEY, SMNVEV (reference sequence). CDR3 region: CASRPRTGSTEAFS. The CDR3 DNA reads TGTGCCAGCAGACCCCGGACAGGGTCCACTGAAGCTTTCTCT.

This clone was seen a handful of times. The chain joins TRBV19 to TRBJ1-5; a possible D gene is TRBD1 (6 bases). Trimming cost V 6 bases and J 4 bases, with 10 bases left between them. The CDR3 covers 13 residues. Germline CDR1 is LNHDA and CDR2 is SQIVND (reference sequence). The chain's CDR3 is CASSYRVNQPQHF. DNA for the CDR3: TGTGCCAGTAGCTACAGGGTTAATCAGCCCCAGCATTTT.